The sample holds a few counts of the clone carrying this TCR beta chain. This specimen comes from a study of shared clonotypes between healthy human individuals. Produced via immunoSEQ multiplex PCR; TCRdb's table is partial and in-frame only. The sample has approximately 720,000 clones, approximately 75% seen once. The CDR3 is 12 residues long. V lost 6 bases and J lost 7, with 13 bases in between. CDR1 and CDR2 from the germline V gene are SQVTM and ANQGSEA. Specimen: memory CD4+ T cells sorted from blood. As to subset: CD45RA-negative fraction. The TCR comes from a woman in her twenties or thirties in good health. The chain employs TRBV29-1 and TRBJ1-5; TRBD1 is a possible D gene (5 bases). The CDR3 DNA follows: TGCAGCGTAGGGGATGCCGACCAGCCCCAGCATTTT. Translated, it gives CSVGDADQPQHF.